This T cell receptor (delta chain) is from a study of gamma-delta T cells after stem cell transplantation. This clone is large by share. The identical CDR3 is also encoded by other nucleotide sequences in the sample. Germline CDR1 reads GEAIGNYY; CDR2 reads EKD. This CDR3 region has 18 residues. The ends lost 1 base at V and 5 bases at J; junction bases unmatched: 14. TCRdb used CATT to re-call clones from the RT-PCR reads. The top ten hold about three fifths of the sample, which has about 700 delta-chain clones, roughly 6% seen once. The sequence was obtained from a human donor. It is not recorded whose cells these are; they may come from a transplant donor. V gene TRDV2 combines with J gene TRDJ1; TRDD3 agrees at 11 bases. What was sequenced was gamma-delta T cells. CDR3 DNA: TGTGCCTGTGACACGATCGTGGGGGATACGCGGCTAAGAGATAAACTCATCTTT. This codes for CACDTIVGDTRLRDKLIF.